This T cell receptor beta chain was identified during a study of T cell responses to AZD1222 COVID-19 vaccine. The wider study: Second doses were pooled across both intervals (about 4 or about 12 weeks). Study-level findings and limits: Among vaccine-associated CD4 TCRs, coverage spanned spike, with dominance at 160-218 and 743-854. Seropositive AZD1222 recipients at baseline numbered only six or seven.

The repertoire was sequenced with immunoSEQ multiplex PCR; TCRdb's copy has only in-frame clones and lacks some. The sample includes some 100,000 clones, around nine tenths of them seen just once. As regards this clone: Its target is unknown.

The CDR3 has 17 residues. The V segment lost 6 bases and the J segment 5 bases; nucleotides outside the gene matches: 11. The V gene's germline CDR1 is SNHLY and CDR2 FYNNEI. The TCR was taken from an adult in good health. The V call is TRBV2, the J call TRBJ2-3, with 13 positions matching TRBD2. Here the sequenced sample was peripheral blood, taken on day 0 of AZD1222 vaccination. Here the CDR3 reads CASRPLAGGQFGDTQYF. DNA of the CDR3: TGTGCCAGCAGGCCACTAGCGGGGGGGCAATTCGGAGATACGCAGTATTTT.